The present T cell receptor (beta chain) was sequenced within a study of shared clonotypes between healthy human individuals. This CDR3 has 14 residues. Germline lookup yields CDR1 SGHAT and CDR2 FQNNGV. Unmatched junction bases numbered 6, after V lost 5 bases and J lost 2 bases. The table came from immunoSEQ multiplex PCR; TCRdb's copy has only in-frame clones and leaves some out. Among roughly 2.2 million clones listed, 80% to 95% were seen once. The source material was naive CD4+ T cells from PBMCs. The sample's subset: CD45RA+ positively selected. The chain combines TRBV11-2 with TRBJ2-7; 7 bases align to TRBD1. The TCR was taken from a man aged 18 to 35 in good health. Some clones in this sample may be carry-over from other donors' samples. The CDR3 nucleotides read TGTGCCAGCAGCCCGAGGGGACAGACCTACGAGCAGTACTTC. It is translated as CASSPRGQTYEQYF.